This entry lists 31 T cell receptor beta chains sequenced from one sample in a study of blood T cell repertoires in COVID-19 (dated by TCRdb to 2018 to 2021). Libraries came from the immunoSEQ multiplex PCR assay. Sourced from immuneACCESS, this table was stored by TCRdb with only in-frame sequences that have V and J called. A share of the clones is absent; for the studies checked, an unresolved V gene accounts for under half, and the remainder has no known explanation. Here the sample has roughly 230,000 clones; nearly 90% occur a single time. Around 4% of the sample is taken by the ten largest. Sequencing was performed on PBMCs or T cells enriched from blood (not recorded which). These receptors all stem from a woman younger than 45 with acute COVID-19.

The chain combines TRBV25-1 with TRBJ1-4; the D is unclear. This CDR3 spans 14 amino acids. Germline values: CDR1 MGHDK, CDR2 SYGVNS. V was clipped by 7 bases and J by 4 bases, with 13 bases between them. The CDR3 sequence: CASTSRTNNEKLFF. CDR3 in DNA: TGTGCCAGCACATCTCGGACTAATAATGAAAAACTGTTTTTT.

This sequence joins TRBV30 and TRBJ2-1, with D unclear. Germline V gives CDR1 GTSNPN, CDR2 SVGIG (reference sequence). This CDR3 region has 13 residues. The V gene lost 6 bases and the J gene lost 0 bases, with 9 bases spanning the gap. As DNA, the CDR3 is TGTGCCTGCACAGACCTCTCCTACAATGAGCAGTTCTTC. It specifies CACTDLSYNEQFF.

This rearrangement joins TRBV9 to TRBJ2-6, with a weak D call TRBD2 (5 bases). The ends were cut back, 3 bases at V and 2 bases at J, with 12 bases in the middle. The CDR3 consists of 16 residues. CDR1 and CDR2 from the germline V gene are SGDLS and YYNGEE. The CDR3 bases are TGTGCCAGCAGCGGGCCCGGGGTGCCTGGGGCCAACGTCCTGACTTTC. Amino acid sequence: CASSGPGVPGANVLTF.

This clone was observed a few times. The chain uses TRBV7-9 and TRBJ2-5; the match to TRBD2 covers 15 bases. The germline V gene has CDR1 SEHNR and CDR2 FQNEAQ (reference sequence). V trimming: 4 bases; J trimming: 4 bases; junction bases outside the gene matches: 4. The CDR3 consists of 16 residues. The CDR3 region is CASSSQGLAGGETQYF. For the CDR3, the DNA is TGTGCCAGCAGCTCCCAGGGACTAGCGGGGGGAGAGACCCAGTACTTC.

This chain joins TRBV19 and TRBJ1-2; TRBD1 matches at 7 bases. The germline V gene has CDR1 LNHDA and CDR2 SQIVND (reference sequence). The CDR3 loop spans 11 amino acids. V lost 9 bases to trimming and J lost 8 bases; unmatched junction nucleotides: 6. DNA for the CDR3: TGTGCCAGCACGACAGGGAGCGGCTACACCTTC. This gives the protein CASTTGSGYTF. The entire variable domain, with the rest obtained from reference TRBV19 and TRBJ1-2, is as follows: DGGITQSPKYLFRKEGQNVTLSCEQNLNHDAMYWYRQDPGQGLRLIYYSQIVNDFQKGDIAEGYSVSREKKESFPLTVTSAQKNPTAFYLCASTTGSGYTFGSGTRLTVV.

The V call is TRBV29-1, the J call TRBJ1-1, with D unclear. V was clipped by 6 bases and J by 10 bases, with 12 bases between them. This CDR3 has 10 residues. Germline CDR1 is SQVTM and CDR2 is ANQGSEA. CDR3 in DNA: TGCAGCGTCGACACTTTCCCAGCTTTCTTT. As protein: CSVDTFPAFF.

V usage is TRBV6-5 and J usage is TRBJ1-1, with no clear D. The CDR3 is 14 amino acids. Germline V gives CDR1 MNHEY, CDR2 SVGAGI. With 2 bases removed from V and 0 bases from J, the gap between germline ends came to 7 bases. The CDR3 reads CASSYGAVNTEAFF. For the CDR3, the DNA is TGTGCCAGCAGTTACGGAGCAGTGAACACTGAAGCTTTCTTT.

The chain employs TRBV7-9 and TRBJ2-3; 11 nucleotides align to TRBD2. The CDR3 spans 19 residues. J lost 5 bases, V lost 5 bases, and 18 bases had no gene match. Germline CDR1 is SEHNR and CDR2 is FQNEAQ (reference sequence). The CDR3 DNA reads TGTGCCAGCAGCCCCCGACCTTTTACTAGCGGGGGTCCGATAGATACGCAGTATTTT. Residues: CASSPRPFTSGGPIDTQYF.

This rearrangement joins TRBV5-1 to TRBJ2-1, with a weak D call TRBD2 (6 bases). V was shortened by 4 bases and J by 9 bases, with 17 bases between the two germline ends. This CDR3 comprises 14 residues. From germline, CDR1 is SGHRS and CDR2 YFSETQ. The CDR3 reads CASSPSPSDGEQFF. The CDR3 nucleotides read TGCGCCAGCAGCCCCAGCCCTAGCGACGGTGAGCAGTTCTTC.

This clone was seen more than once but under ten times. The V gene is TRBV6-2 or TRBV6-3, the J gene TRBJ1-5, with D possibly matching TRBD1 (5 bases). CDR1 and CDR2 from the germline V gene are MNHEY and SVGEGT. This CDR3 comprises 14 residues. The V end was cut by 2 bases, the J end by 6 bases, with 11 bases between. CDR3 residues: CASSYMGTGQPQHF. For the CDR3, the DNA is TGTGCCAGCAGTTACATGGGGACTGGTCAGCCCCAGCATTTT.

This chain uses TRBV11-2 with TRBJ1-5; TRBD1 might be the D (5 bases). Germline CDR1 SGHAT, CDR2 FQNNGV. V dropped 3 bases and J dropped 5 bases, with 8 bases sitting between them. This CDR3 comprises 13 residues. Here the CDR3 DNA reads TGTGCCAGCAGCTTTGACAGCTATCAGCCCCAGCATTTT. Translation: CASSFDSYQPQHF.

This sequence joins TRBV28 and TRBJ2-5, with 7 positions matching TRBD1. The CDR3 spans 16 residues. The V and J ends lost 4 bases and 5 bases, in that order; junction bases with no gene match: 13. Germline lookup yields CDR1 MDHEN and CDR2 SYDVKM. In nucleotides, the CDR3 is TGTGCCAGCAGTTCGCCAGCCGGGACAGCTCATGAGACCCAGTACTTC. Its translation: CASSSPAGTAHETQYF.

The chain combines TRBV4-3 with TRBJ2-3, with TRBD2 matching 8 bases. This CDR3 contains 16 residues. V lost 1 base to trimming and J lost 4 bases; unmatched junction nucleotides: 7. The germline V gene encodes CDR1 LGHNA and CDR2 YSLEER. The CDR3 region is CASSQVNGGAPDTQYF. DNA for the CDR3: TGCGCCAGCAGCCAAGTAAACGGGGGGGCCCCAGATACGCAGTATTTT.

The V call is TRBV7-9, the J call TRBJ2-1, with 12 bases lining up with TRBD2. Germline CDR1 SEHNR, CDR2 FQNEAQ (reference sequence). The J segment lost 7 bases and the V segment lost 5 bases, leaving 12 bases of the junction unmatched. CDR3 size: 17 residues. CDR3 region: CASSAEAGLAGPNEQFF. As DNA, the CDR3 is TGTGCCAGCAGCGCAGAGGCCGGACTAGCGGGACCTAATGAGCAGTTCTTC.

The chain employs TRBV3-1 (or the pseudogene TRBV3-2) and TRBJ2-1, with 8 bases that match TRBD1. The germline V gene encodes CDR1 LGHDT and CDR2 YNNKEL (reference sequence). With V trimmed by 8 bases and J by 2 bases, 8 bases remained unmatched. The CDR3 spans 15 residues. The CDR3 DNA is TGTGCCAGCCGACCGGACAGGGAGGCCTACAATGAGCAGTTCTTC. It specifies CASRPDREAYNEQFF.

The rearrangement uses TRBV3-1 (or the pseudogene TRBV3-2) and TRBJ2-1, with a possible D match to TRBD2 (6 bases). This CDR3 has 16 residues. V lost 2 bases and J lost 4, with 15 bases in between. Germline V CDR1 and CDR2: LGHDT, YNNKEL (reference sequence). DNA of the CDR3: TGTGCCAGCAGCCAACTGGGGGGACCAACTTACAATGAGCAGTTCTTC. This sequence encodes CASSQLGGPTYNEQFF.

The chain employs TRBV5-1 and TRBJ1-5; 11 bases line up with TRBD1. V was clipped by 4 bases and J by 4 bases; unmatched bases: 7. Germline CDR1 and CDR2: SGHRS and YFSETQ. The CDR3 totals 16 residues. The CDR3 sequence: CASSPGTGGSNQPQHF. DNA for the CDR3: TGCGCCAGCAGCCCAGGGACAGGGGGGTCGAATCAGCCCCAGCATTTT. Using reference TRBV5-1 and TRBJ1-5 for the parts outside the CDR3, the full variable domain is KAGVTQTPRYLIKTRGQQVTLSCSPISGHRSVSWYQQTPGQGLQFLFEYFSETQRNKGNFPGRFSGRQFSNSRSEMNVSTLELGDSALYLCASSPGTGGSNQPQHFGDGTRLSIL.

CDR3 DNA sequence: TGTGCCAGCTCACCCGGACAGCTCCTTAATAATGGCTACACCTTC. It encodes CASSPGQLLNNGYTF. The V call is TRBV18, the J call TRBJ1-2; TRBD1 might be the D (6 bases). V gave up 3 bases and J gave up 6 bases, with 17 bases separating them. Germline V CDR1 and CDR2: KGHSH, LQKENI. The CDR3 contains 15 residues.

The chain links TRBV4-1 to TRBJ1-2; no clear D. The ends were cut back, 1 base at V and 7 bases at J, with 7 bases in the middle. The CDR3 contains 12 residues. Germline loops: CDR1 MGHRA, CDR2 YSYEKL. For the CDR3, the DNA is TGCGCCAGCAGCCAAGGTGAGGGTGGCTACACCTTC. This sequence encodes CASSQGEGGYTF.

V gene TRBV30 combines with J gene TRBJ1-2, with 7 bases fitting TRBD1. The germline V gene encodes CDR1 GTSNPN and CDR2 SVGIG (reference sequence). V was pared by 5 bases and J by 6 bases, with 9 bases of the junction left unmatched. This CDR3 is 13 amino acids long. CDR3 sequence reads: CAWLHRQGHGYTF. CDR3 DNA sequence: TGTGCCTGGCTGCATCGACAGGGTCATGGCTACACCTTC.

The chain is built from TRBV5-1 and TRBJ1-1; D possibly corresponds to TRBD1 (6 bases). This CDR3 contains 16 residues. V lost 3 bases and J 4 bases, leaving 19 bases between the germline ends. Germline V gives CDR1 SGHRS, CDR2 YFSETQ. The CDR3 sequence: CASSSKRGGWATEAFF. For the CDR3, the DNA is TGCGCCAGCAGCTCCAAGAGGGGGGGCTGGGCCACTGAAGCTTTCTTT.

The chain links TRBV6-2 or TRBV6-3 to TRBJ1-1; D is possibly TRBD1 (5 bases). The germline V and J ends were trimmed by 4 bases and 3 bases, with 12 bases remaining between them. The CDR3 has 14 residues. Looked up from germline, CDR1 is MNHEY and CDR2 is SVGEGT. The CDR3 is CASSWQGWDTEAFF. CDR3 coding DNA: TGTGCCAGCAGTTGGCAGGGTTGGGACACTGAAGCTTTCTTT.

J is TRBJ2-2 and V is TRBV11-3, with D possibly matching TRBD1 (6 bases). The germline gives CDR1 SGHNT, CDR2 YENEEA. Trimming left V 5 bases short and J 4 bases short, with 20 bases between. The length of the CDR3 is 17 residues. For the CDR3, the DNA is TGTGCCAGCAGCCTAGGACATGGGGGCGCGGCCACCGGGGAGCTGTTTTTT. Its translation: CASSLGHGGAATGELFF.

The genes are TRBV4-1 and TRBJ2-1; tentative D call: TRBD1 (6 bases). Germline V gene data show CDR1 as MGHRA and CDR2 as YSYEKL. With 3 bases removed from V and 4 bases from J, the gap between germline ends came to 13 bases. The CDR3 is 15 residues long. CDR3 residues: CASSHTGTLYNEQFF. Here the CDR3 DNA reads TGCGCCAGCAGCCACACCGGGACATTGTACAATGAGCAGTTCTTC.

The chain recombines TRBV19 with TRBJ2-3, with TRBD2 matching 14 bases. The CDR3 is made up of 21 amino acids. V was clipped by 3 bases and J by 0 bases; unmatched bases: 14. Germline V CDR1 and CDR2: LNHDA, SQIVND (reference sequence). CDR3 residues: CASSMKPGLAGAISSTDTQYF. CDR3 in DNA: TGTGCCAGTAGTATGAAGCCGGGACTAGCGGGGGCGATTTCTAGCACAGATACGCAGTATTTT. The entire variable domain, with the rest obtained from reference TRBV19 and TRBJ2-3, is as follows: DGGITQSPKYLFRKEGQNVTLSCEQNLNHDAMYWYRQDPGQGLRLIYYSQIVNDFQKGDIAEGYSVSREKKESFPLTVTSAQKNPTAFYLCASSMKPGLAGAISSTDTQYFGPGTRLTVL.

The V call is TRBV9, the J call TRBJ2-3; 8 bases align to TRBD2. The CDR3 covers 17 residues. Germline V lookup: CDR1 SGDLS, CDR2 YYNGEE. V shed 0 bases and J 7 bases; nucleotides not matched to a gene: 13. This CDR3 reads CASSVVDRGGATNTQYF. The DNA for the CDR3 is TGTGCCAGCAGCGTAGTGGATCGGGGGGGCGCGACGAATACGCAGTATTTT.

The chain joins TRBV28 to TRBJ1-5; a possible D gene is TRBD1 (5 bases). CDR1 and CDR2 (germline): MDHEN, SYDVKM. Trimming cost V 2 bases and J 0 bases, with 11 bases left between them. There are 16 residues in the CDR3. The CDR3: CASSLGWGFSNQPQHF. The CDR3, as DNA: TGTGCCAGCAGTTTAGGCTGGGGCTTTAGCAATCAGCCCCAGCATTTT.

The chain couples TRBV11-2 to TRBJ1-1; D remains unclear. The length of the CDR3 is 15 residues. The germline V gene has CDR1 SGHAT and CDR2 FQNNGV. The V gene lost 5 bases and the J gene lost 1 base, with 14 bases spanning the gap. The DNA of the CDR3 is TGTGCCAGCAGCGCGCATTGGACTGAGAACACTGAAGCTTTCTTT. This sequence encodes CASSAHWTENTEAFF.

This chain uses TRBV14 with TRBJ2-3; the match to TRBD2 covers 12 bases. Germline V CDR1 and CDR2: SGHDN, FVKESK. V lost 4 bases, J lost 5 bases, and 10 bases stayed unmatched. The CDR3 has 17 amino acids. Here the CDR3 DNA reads TGTGCCAGCAGCCTCCGACTGACTAGCGGGGGTGGAGATACGCAGTATTTT. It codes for CASSLRLTSGGGDTQYF. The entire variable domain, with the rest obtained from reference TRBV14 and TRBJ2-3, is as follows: EAGVTQFPSHSVIEKGQTVTLRCDPISGHDNLYWYRRVMGKEIKFLLHFVKESKQDESGMPNNRFLAERTGGTYSTLKVQPAELEDSGVYFCASSLRLTSGGGDTQYFGPGTRLTVL.

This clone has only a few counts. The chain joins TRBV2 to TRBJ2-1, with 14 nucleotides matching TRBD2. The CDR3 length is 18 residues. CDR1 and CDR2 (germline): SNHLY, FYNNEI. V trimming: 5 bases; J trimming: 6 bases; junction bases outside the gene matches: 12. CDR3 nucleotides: TGTGCCAGCAGTAAGGTTGGTCCGGGACTAGCGGGGGCCAATGAGCAGTTCTTC. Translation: CASSKVGPGLAGANEQFF.

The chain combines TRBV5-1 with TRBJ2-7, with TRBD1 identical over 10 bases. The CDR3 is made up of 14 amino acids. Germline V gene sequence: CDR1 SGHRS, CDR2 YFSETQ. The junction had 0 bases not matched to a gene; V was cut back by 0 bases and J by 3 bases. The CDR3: CASSLGDRGYEQYF. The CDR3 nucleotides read TGCGCCAGCAGCTTGGGGGACAGGGGCTACGAGCAGTACTTC.